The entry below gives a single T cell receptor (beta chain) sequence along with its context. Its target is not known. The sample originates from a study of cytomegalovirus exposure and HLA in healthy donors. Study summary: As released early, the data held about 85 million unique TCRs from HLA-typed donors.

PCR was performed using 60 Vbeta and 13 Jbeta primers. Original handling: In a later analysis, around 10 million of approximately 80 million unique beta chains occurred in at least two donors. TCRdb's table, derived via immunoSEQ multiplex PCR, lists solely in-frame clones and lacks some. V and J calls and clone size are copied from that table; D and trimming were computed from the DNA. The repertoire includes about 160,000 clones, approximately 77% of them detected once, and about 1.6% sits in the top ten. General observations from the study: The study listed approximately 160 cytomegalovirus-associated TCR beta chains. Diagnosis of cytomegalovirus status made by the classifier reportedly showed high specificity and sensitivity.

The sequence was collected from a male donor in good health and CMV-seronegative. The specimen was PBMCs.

The CDR3 nucleotides are TGTGCCAGCAGCAAAACAGGGTCAAATGAGCAGTTCTTC. It encodes CASSKTGSNEQFF. The chain has TRBV9 and TRBJ2-1; tentative D call: TRBD1 (6 bases). The length of the CDR3 is 13 residues. Germline CDR1 reads SGDLS; CDR2 reads YYNGEE. Trimming pared 4 bases from V and 7 bases from J, leaving 12 bases between.